This is a list of T cell receptor beta chains from one sample in a study of T-cell memory formation after mild COVID-19. TCRdb processed the 5' RACE reads anew with MiXCR; each CDR3 protein has one entry. The data hold about 47,000 distinct CDR3 sequences, with nearly 9.5% observed a single time. The sample was PBMCs or a T cell subset sorted from them (not recorded which). These receptors were collected from an adult woman who had mild COVID-19 (a few samples of this study predate the infection). Cell type and time point are not known. Both conserved end residues are part of each CDR3. Each record gives: V gene, clone size, CDR3 protein. Only part of the rows carry a size: once, few, many, or a class if the clone is expanded.

v_gene: TRBV27
abundance: few
CDR3aa: CASSFPPNQPQHF

v_gene: TRBV6-4
abundance: NA
CDR3aa: CASSEREQDTQYF

v_gene: TRBV12-3/TRBV12-4
abundance: few
CDR3aa: CASSSTWWDTPGGERYEQYF

v_gene: TRBV20-1
abundance: many
CDR3aa: CSARRSSYNSPLHF

v_gene: TRBV7-9
abundance: few
CDR3aa: CASSLNWKGNYGYTF

v_gene: TRBV10-3
abundance: few
CDR3aa: CAIRESSGTDTQYF

v_gene: TRBV20-1
abundance: NA
CDR3aa: CSASLAANTGELFF

v_gene: TRBV7-9
abundance: many
CDR3aa: CASGPIAGVTDTQYF

v_gene: TRBV20-1
abundance: few
CDR3aa: CSAPGRGNLEQYF

v_gene: TRBV2
abundance: few
CDR3aa: CASIRTGQQDTQYF

v_gene: TRBV11-2
abundance: few
CDR3aa: CASTGLADYRPWEQYF

v_gene: TRBV12-3/TRBV12-4
abundance: NA
CDR3aa: CASSLGQGAYNEQFF

v_gene: TRBV7-6
abundance: many
CDR3aa: CASSPIHRLAVTDTQYF

v_gene: TRBV15
abundance: NA
CDR3aa: CATSRDLGEQETQYF

v_gene: TRBV20-1
abundance: NA
CDR3aa: CSAIDRTGYLDGYTF

v_gene: TRBV11-3
abundance: few
CDR3aa: CASSSSMWGEQYF

v_gene: TRBV11-2
abundance: few
CDR3aa: CASSFGGTAKMEGGYTF

v_gene: TRBV20-1
abundance: few
CDR3aa: CSARTPGQGNYGYTF

v_gene: TRBV7-7
abundance: many
CDR3aa: CASSLSPGLANEQFF

v_gene: TRBV18
abundance: many
CDR3aa: CASSPGRRGYNEQFF